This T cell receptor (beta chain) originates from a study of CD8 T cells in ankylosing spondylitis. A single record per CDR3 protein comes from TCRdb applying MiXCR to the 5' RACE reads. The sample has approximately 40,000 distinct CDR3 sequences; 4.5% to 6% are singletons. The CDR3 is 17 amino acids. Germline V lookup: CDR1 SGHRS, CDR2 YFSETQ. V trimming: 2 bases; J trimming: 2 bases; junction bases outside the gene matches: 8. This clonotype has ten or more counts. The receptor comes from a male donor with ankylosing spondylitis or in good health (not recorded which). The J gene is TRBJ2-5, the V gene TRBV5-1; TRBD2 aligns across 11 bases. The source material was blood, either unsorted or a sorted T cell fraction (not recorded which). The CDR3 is CASSLFLRTSGQETQYF. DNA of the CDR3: TGCGCCAGCAGCTTATTCCTACGGACTAGCGGGCAAGAGACCCAGTACTTC.